This T cell receptor (beta chain) was sequenced for a study of T-cell reconstitution after alpha-beta-depleted transplantation in children. V trimming: 2 bases; J trimming: 1 base; junction bases outside the gene matches: 3. The CDR3 runs to 17 residues. In germline, CDR1 is SGHVS, CDR2 FQNEAQ. A library of TCRbeta sequences, prepared with unique molecular identifiers, was generated. TCRdb used MiXCR to reprocess the PCR reads, holding one entry per CDR3 protein. The table has 200,000 to 250,000 distinct CDR3 sequences, around 8.9% seen once. V is TRBV7-8 and J is TRBJ2-4, with 12 bases lining up with TRBD2. This TCR was sampled from a human donor who donated a stem cell graft to a child with SCID. Material: PBMCs from the stem cell graft donor, obtained from the stem cell graft. The CDR3, as DNA: TGTGCCAGCAGCTTAACTAGCGGGGGGTGGGCCAAAAACATTCAGTACTTC. This encodes CASSLTSGGWAKNIQYF.